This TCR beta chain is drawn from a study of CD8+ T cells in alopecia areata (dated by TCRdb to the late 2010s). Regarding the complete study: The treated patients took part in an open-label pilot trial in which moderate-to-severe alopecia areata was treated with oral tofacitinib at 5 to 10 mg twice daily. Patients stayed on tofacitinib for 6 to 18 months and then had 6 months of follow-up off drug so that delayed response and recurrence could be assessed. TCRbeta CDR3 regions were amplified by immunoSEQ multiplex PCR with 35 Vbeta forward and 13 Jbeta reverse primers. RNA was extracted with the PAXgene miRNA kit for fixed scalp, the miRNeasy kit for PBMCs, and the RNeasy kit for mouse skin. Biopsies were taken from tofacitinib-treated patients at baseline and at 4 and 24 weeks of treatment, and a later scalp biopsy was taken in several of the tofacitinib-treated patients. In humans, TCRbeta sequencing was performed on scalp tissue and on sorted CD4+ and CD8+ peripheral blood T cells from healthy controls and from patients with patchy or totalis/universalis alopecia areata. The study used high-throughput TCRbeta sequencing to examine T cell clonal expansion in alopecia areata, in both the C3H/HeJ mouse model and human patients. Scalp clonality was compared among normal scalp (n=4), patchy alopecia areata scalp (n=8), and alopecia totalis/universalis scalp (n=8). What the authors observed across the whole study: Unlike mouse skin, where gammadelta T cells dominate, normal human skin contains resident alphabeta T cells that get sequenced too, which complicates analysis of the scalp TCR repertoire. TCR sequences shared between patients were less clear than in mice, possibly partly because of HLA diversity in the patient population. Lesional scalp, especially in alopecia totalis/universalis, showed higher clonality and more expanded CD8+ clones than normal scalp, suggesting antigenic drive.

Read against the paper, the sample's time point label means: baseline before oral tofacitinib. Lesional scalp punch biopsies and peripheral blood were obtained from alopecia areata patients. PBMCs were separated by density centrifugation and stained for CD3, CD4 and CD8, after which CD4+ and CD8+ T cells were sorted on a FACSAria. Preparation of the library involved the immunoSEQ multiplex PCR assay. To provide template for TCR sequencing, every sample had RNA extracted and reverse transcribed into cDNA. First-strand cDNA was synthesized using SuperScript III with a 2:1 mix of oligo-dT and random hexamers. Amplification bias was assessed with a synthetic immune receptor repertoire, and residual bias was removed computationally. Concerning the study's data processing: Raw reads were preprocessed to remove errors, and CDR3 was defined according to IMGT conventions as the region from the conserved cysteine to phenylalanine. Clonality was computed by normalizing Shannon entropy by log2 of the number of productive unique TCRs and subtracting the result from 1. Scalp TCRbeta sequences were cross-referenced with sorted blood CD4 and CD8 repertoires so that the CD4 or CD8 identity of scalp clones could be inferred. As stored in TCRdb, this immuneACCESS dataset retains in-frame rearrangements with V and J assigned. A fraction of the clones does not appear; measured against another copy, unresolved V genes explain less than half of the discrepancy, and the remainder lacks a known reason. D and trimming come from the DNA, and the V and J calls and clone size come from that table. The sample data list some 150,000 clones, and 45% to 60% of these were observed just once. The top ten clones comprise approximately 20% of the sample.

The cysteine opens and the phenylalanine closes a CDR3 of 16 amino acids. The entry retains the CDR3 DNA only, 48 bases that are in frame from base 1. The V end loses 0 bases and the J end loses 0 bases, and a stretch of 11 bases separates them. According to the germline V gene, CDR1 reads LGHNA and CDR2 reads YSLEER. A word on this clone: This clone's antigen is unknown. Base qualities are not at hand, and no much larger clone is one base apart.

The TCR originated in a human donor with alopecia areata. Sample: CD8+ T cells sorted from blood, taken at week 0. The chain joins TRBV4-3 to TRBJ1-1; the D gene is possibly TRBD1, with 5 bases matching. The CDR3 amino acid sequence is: CASSQDPVGVNTEAFF. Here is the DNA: TGCGCCAGCAGCCAAGATCCGGTGGGGGTGAACACTGAAGCTTTCTTT.